This T cell receptor (beta chain) was obtained from a study of blood T cell repertoires in COVID-19. CDR1 and CDR2 (germline): MDHEN, SYDVKM. The CDR3 runs 13 residues. The ends were cut back, 7 bases at V and 3 bases at J, with 13 bases in the middle. Produced via immunoSEQ multiplex PCR; TCRdb's table is partial and in-frame only. The sample holds approximately 90,000 clones; approximately 80% are singletons and the top ten take 25%. The sample consisted of peripheral blood. The clonotype originates from a man between 60 and 75 years old with acute or convalescent COVID-19. This chain links TRBV28 with TRBJ2-7, with a tentative D call TRBD1 (5 bases). The CDR3 DNA follows: TGTGCCAGCAAGACGACAGCTGTCTACGAGCAGTACTTC. This gives the protein CASKTTAVYEQYF.